The sequence of this TCR beta chain was determined in a study of response to subunit inactivated influenza vaccine. Notes on this clonotype: Its antigen is undetermined.

MiXCR, applied by TCRdb to the RT-PCR reads, yields one record per CDR3 protein. The profile shows fewer than 550,000 distinct CDR3 sequences, 25% of them singletons. General study results and limits: Few new T cells, the authors suggested, are recruited by each seasonal influenza vaccination.

The germline V and J ends were trimmed by 5 bases and 0 bases, with 13 bases remaining between them. Germline V gene lookup returns CDR1 SGHRS and CDR2 YFSETQ. The length of the CDR3 is 15 residues. This rearrangement joins TRBV5-1 to TRBJ2-3; D is possibly TRBD2 (5 bases). The sample in question was CD4+ T cells sorted from PBMCs, obtained approximately 5 days after vaccination. The TCR sequence derives from a man aged 50 to 60 who received an inactivated influenza vaccine. For the CDR3, the DNA is TGCGCCAGCAGAACCCAAGGAGGAAGCACAGATACGCAGTATTTT. It encodes CASRTQGGSTDTQYF.